This T cell receptor beta chain was identified during a study of low-dose radiotherapy and immunotherapy resistance in tumors. The time point here: before trial treatment. Amplification of TCRs used a constant-region primer and V-primer adapter for approximately 18 PCR cycles. TCRdb ran MiXCR on the reads and lists one entry per CDR3 protein. The sample lists tens of thousands of distinct CDR3 sequences, 12% occurring once. Germline V gene data show CDR1 as KGHSH and CDR2 as LQKENI. This CDR3 region has 13 residues. V dropped 5 bases and J dropped 2 bases, with 6 bases sitting between them. In this sample, this clonotype turned up many times.

The specimen was PBMCs, collected before treatment. The source of this sequence is a female donor with ovarian cancer. V gene TRBV18 combines with J gene TRBJ2-2; D is unclear. Here the CDR3 reads CASSWANTGELFF. CDR3 DNA sequence: TGTGCCAGCTCATGGGCCAACACCGGGGAGCTGTTTTTT.